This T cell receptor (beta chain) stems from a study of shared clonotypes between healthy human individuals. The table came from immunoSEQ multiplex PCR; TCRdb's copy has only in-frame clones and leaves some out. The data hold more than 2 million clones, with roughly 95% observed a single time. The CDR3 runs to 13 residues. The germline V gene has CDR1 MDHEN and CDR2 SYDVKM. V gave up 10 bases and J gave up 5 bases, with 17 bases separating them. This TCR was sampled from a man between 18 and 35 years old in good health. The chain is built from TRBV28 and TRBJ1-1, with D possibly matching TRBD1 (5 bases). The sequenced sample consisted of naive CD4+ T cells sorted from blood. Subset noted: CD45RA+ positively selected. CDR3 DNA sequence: TGTGCCACCTGTGTTGGGGGAGGGACTGAAGCTTTCTTT. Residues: CATCVGGGTEAFF.